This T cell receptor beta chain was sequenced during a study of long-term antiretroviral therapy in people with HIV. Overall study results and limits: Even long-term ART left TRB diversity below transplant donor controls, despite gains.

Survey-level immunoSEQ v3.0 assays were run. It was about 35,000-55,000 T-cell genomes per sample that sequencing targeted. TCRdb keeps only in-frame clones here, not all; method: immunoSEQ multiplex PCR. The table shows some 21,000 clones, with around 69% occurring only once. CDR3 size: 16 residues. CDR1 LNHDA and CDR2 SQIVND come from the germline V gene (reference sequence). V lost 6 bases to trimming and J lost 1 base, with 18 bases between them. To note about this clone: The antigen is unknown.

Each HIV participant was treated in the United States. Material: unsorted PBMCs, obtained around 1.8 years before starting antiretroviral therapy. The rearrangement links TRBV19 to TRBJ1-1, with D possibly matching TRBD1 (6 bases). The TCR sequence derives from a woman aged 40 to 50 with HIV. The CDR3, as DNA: TGTGCCAGTAGCAGAGGGGGGGGGATTTGGAACACTGAAGCTTTCTTT. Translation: CASSRGGGIWNTEAFF.